The clone carrying this T cell receptor beta chain was counted ten times or more. The target antigen is unknown. The V end lost 2 bases, the J end lost 3 bases, and 3 bases lay between the germline ends. Germline assignment: CDR1 SGHRS and CDR2 YFSETQ. The CDR3 sequence is 11 residues long. MiXCR, applied by TCRdb to the 5' RACE reads, yields one record per CDR3 protein. The data show about 18,000 distinct CDR3 sequences, 5.9% seen once. These data originate in a study of early T cells in non-severe SARS-CoV-2 infection. General study points: VDJdb matching, biased toward anti-spike CD8 responses, missed private and CD4 specificities.

The receptor was derived from an adult who was a healthcare worker with PCR-confirmed SARS-CoV-2 infection or an uninfected control (not recorded which). Material: whole blood. The chain employs TRBV5-1 and TRBJ2-7, with D unresolved. CDR3 nucleotide sequence: TGCGCCAGCAGCTTAGACTACGAGCAGTACTTC. Amino acid sequence: CASSLDYEQYF. Supplemented by reference TRBV5-1 and TRBJ2-7, the full variable domain reads KAGVTQTPRYLIKTRGQQVTLSCSPISGHRSVSWYQQTPGQGLQFLFEYFSETQRNKGNFPGRFSGRQFSNSRSEMNVSTLELGDSALYLCASSLDYEQYFGPGTRLTVT.